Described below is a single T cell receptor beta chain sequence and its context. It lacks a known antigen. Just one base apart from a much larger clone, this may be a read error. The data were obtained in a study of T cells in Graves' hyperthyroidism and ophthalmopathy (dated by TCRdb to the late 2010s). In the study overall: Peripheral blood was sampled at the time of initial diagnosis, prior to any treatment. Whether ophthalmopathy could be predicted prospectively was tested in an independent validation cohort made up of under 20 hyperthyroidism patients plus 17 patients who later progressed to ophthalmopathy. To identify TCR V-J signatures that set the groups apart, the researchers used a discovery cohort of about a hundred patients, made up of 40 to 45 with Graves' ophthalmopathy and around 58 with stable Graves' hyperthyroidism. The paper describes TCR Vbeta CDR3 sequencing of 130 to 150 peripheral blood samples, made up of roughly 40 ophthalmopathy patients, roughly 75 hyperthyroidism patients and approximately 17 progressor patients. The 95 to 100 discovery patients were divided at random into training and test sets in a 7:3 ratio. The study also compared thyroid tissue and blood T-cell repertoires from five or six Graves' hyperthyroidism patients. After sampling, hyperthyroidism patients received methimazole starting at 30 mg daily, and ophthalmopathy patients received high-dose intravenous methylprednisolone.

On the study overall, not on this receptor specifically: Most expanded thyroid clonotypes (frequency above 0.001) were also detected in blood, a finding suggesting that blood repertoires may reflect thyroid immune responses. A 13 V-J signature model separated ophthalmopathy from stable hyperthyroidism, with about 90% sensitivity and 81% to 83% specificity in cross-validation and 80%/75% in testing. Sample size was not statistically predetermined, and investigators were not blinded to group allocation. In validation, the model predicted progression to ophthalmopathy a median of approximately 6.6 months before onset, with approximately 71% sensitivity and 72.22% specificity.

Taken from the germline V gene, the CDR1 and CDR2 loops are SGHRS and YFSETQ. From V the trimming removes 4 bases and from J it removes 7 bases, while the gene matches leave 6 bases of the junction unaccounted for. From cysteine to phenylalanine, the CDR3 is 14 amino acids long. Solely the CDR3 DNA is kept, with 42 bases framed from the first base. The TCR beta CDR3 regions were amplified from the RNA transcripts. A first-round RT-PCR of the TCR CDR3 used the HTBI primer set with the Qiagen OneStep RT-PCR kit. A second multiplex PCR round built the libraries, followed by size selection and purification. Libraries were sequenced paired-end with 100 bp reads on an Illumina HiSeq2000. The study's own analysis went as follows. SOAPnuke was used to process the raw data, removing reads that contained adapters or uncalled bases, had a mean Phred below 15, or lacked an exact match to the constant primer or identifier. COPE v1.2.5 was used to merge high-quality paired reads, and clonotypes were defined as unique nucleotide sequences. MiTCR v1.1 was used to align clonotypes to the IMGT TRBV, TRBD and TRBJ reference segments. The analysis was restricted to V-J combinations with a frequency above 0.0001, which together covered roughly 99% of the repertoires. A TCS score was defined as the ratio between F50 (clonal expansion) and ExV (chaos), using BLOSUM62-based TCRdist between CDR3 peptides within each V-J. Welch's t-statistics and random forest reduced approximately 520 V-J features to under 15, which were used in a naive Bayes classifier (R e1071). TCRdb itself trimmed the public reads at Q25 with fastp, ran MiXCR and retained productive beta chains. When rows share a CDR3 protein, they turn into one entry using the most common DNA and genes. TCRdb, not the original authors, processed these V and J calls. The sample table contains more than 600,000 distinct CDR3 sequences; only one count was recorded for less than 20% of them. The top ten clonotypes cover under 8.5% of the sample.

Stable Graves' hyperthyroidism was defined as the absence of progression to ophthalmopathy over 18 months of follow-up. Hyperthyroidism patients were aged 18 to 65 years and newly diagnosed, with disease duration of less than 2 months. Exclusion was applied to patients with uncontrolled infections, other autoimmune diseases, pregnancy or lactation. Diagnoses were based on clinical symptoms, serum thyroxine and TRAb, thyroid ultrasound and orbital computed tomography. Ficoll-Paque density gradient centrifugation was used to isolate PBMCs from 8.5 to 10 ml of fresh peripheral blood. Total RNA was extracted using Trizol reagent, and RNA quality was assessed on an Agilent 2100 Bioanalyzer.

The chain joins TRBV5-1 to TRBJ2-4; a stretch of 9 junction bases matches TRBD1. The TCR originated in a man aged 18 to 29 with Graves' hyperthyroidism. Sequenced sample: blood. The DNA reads TGCGCCAGCAGCCTTGGACAGGGGAGGAACATTCAGTACTTC. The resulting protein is CASSLGQGRNIQYF.